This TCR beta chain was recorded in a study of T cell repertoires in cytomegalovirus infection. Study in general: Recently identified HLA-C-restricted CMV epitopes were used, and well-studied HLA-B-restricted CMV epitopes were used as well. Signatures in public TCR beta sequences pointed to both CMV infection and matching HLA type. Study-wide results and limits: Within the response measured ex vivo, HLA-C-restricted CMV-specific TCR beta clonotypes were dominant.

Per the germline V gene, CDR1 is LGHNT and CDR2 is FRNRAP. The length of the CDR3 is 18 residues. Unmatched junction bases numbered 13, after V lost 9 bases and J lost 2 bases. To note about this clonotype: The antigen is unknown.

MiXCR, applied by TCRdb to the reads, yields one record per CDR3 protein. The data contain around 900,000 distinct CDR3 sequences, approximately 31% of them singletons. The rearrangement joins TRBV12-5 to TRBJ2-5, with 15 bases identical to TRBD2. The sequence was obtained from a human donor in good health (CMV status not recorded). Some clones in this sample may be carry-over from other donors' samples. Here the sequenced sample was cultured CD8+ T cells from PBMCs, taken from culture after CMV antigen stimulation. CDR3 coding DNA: TGTGCTAGCCAAGTGGGGGGACTAGCGGGGGGCGTACAAGAGACCCAGTACTTC. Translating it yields CASQVGGLAGGVQETQYF.